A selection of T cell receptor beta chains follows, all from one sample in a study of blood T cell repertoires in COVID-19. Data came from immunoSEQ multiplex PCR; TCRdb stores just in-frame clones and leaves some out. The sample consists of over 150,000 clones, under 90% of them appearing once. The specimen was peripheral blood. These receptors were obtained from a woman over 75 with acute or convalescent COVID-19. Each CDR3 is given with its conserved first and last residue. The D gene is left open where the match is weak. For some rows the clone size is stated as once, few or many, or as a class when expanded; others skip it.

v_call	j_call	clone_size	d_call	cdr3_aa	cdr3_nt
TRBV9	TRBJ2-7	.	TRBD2	CASRRGGGGPPTEQYF	TGTGCCAGCAGGAGAGGCGGGGGGGGACCCCCAACCGAGCAGTACTTC
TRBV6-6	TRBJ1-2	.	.	CASSSEGQPGYGYTF	TGTGCCAGCAGTTCCGAGGGCCAGCCTGGCTATGGCTACACCTTC
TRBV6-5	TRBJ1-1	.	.	CASQGPMNTEAFF	TGTGCCAGCCAGGGGCCCATGAACACTGAAGCTTTCTTT
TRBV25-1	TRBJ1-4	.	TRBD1	CASRGGQSNEKLFF	TGTGCCAGCAGGGGGGGACAGTCTAATGAAAAACTGTTTTTT
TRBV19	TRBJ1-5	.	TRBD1	CASSNGQGRGQPQHF	TGTGCCAGTAGTAACGGACAGGGTCGAGGTCAGCCCCAGCATTTT
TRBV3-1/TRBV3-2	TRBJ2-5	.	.	CASSQAGSRGETQYF	TGTGCCAGCAGCCAAGCGGGCAGCCGGGGGGAGACCCAGTACTTC
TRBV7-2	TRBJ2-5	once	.	CASSVFGLAGETQYF	TGTGCCAGCAGCGTTTTTGGCTTGGCGGGAGAGACCCAGTACTTC
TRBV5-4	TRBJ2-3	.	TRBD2	CASSVDAGGITDTQYF	TGTGCCAGCAGCGTCGACGCGGGGGGTATTACAGATACGCAGTATTTT
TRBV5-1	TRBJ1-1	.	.	CASSLAAGGNTEAFF	TGCGCCAGCAGCTTGGCTGCCGGGGGGAACACTGAAGCTTTCTTT
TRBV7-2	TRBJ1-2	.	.	CASSPGGRNYGYTF	TGTGCCAGCAGCCCTGGGGGGAGAAACTATGGCTACACCTTC
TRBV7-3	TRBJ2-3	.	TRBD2	CASTLAGGTDTQYF	TGTGCCAGCACCCTAGCGGGGGGGACAGATACGCAGTATTTT
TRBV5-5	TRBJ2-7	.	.	CASSKRGPAGQFYEQYF	TGTGCCAGCAGCAAGAGGGGCCCAGCGGGACAATTCTACGAGCAGTACTTC
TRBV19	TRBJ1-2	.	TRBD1	CASSIDGQGNYGYTF	TGTGCCAGTAGTATAGACGGACAGGGTAACTATGGCTACACCTTC
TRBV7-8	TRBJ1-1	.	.	CASSLVSQGNTEAFF	TGTGCCAGCAGCTTAGTCTCCCAGGGGAACACTGAAGCTTTCTTT
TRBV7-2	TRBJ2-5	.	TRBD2	CASSLAQASTSGGQETQYF	TGTGCCAGCAGCTTAGCGCAAGCCTCGACTAGCGGGGGCCAAGAGACCCAGTACTTC
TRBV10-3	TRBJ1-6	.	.	CAISDLGRNSPLHF	TGTGCCATCAGCGATCTAGGTCGTAATTCACCCCTCCACTTT
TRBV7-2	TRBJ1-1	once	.	CASSLGGALLMNTEAFF	TGTGCCAGCAGCTTAGGGGGAGCCCTATTGATGAACACTGAAGCTTTCTTT
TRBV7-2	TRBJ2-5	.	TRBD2	CASSLVSVTSGGTQYF	TGTGCCAGCAGCTTAGTATCCGTTACTAGCGGGGGGACCCAGTACTTC
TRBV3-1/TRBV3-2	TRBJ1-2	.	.	CASSQDAGGYGYTF	TGTGCCAGCAGCCAAGATGCGGGGGGTTATGGCTACACCTTC
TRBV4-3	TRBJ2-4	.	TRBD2	CASSSSGGALNIQYF	TGCGCCAGCAGCTCTAGCGGGGGGGCCTTGAACATTCAGTACTTC
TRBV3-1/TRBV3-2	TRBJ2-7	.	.	CASSQVAAEQYF	TGTGCCAGCAGCCAAGTTGCGGCAGAGCAGTACTTC
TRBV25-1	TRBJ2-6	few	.	CASSDLLSGANVLTF	TGTGCCAGCAGTGATCTATTATCTGGGGCCAACGTCCTGACTTTC
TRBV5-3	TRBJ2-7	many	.	CARRLRGRAREQYF	TGTGCCAGAAGACTCCGGGGAAGGGCCCGCGAGCAGTACTTC
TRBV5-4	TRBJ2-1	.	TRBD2	CASSFSVGGPYNEQFF	TGTGCCAGCAGCTTTAGTGTGGGAGGGCCCTACAATGAGCAGTTCTTC
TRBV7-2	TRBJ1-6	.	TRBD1	CASSSSGQGDDNSPLHF	TGTGCCAGCAGCTCCTCGGGACAGGGGGACGATAATTCACCCCTCCACTTT
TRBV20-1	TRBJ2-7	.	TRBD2	CSGRGAYEQYF	TGCAGTGGGCGGGGGGCATACGAGCAGTACTTC
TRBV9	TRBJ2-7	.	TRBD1	CASSYTDRGPYEQYF	TGTGCCAGCAGCTATACCGACAGGGGGCCGTACGAGCAGTACTTC
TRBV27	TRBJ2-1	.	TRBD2	CASSGLAGVNEQFF	TGTGCCAGCAGTGGACTAGCGGGAGTCAATGAGCAGTTCTTC
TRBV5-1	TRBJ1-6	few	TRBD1	CASSLDGQGVNSPLHF	TGCGCCAGCAGCCTCGACGGACAGGGGGTTAATTCACCCCTCCACTTT
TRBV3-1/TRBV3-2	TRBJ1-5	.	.	CASSPRRGNQPQHF	TGTGCCAGCAGCCCCCGACGGGGAAATCAGCCCCAGCATTTT
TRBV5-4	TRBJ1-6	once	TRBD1	CASSSDRGKYNSPLHF	TGTGCCAGCAGCTCGGACAGGGGCAAATATAATTCACCCCTCCACTTT